This is a list of T cell receptor beta chains from one sample in a study of blood T cell repertoires in COVID-19. Profiling relied on immunoSEQ multiplex PCR, and the TCRdb table lists in-frame clones only, not all of them. The table records 85,000 to 120,000 clones, approximately 91% of them present only once. Specimen: peripheral blood. The receptors here all came from a man between 18 and 35 years old with acute or convalescent COVID-19. The CDR3 runs from the conserved cysteine through the conserved F or W. The order of the fields is D gene, V gene, clone size, J gene, CDR3 protein, CDR3 DNA. The D gene is left open where the match is weak. The size of a clone is reported for some rows only, either as once, few or many, or as a class for expanded clones.

D: TRBD1
V: TRBV5-3
size: .
J: TRBJ2-7
CDR3: CARSNPGQGAYEQYF
DNA: TGTGCCAGAAGTAATCCGGGACAGGGGGCCTACGAGCAGTACTTC

D: TRBD1
V: TRBV19
size: .
J: TRBJ1-2
CDR3: CASRGGGFLQKGYTF
DNA: TGTGCCAGTCGAGGGGGCGGGTTCCTTCAGAAGGGCTACACCTTC

D: .
V: TRBV2
size: .
J: TRBJ1-4
CDR3: CASNSLGAGAREKLFF
DNA: TGTGCCAGCAATTCCCTTGGTGCGGGGGCGCGTGAAAAACTGTTTTTT

D: TRBD1
V: TRBV10-2
size: .
J: TRBJ1-1
CDR3: CAPGQGDLMNTEAFF
DNA: TGCGCCCCTGGCCAGGGGGACCTTATGAACACTGAAGCTTTCTTT

D: .
V: TRBV2
size: .
J: TRBJ1-4
CDR3: CASRRWAENEKLFF
DNA: TGTGCCAGCAGAAGGTGGGCAGAGAATGAAAAACTGTTTTTT

D: TRBD1
V: TRBV5-1
size: once
J: TRBJ1-4
CDR3: CASTPGTGNEKLFF
DNA: TGCGCCAGCACGCCCGGGACAGGGAATGAAAAACTGTTTTTT

D: .
V: TRBV30
size: .
J: TRBJ1-2
CDR3: CAWKRQVYDGYTF
DNA: TGTGCCTGGAAAAGACAGGTTTACGATGGCTACACCTTC

D: .
V: TRBV19
size: .
J: TRBJ1-2
CDR3: CASSRDRTPSYGYTF
DNA: TGTGCCAGTAGTCGTGACAGAACGCCCAGCTATGGCTACACCTTC

D: .
V: TRBV4-1
size: .
J: TRBJ2-2
CDR3: CASSQDHGSSLTGELFF
DNA: TGCGCCAGCAGCCAAGATCACGGGTCCTCGCTGACCGGGGAGCTGTTTTTT

D: .
V: TRBV6-2/TRBV6-3
size: .
J: TRBJ2-7
CDR3: CASSYSGGVATNEQYF
DNA: TGTGCCAGCAGTTACTCAGGCGGCGTGGCGACCAACGAGCAGTACTTC

D: .
V: TRBV7-9
size: .
J: TRBJ1-4
CDR3: CASSPGTREKLFF
DNA: TGTGCCAGCAGCCCCGGGACTCGGGAAAAACTGTTTTTT

D: TRBD1
V: TRBV7-9
size: .
J: TRBJ1-5
CDR3: CASSSGQGAPQPQHF
DNA: TGTGCCAGCAGCTCCGGACAGGGGGCCCCTCAGCCCCAGCATTTT

D: .
V: TRBV5-1
size: .
J: TRBJ2-1
CDR3: CASSMDWGAYNEQFF
DNA: TGCGCCAGCAGCATGGACTGGGGAGCCTACAATGAGCAGTTCTTC

D: TRBD2
V: TRBV19
size: .
J: TRBJ2-1
CDR3: CASSIISGGAIYNEQFF
DNA: TGTGCCAGTAGTATTATTAGCGGGGGGGCAATCTACAATGAGCAGTTCTTC

D: .
V: TRBV27
size: .
J: TRBJ1-5
CDR3: CASSFGKNQPQHF
DNA: TGTGCCAGCAGTTTCGGTAAGAATCAGCCCCAGCATTTT

D: TRBD1
V: TRBV5-8
size: .
J: TRBJ1-5
CDR3: CASSLGGQGDNQPQHF
DNA: TGTGCCAGCAGCTTGGGTGGACAGGGGGACAATCAGCCCCAGCATTTT

D: .
V: TRBV24-1
size: .
J: TRBJ2-3
CDR3: CATSDQTDTQYF
DNA: TGTGCCACCAGTGACCAGACAGATACGCAGTATTTT

D: TRBD1
V: TRBV7-6
size: .
J: TRBJ2-7
CDR3: CASSRTPGQGAYEQYF
DNA: TGTGCCAGCAGCCGGACACCGGGACAGGGGGCCTACGAGCAGTACTTC

D: .
V: TRBV10-3
size: .
J: TRBJ1-1
CDR3: CAIRTADGKNTEAFF
DNA: TGTGCCATCAGGACCGCAGACGGGAAGAACACTGAAGCTTTCTTT

D: .
V: TRBV11-3
size: once
J: TRBJ2-1
CDR3: CASSPRQGGNNEQFF
DNA: TGTGCCAGCAGCCCCAGACAGGGAGGTAACAATGAGCAGTTCTTC

D: .
V: TRBV15
size: once
J: TRBJ1-2
CDR3: CATRDTDGYTF
DNA: TGTGCCACCAGGGACACGGACGGCTACACCTTC

D: .
V: TRBV27
size: .
J: TRBJ1-2
CDR3: CASSLRTGSGYTF
DNA: TGTGCCAGCAGTTTAAGAACAGGGAGTGGCTACACCTTC

D: TRBD1
V: TRBV5-1
size: .
J: TRBJ2-7
CDR3: CASSLGQGPYEQYF
DNA: TGCGCCAGCAGCTTGGGACAGGGACCCTACGAGCAGTACTTC

D: .
V: TRBV12-3/TRBV12-4
size: .
J: TRBJ2-2
CDR3: CASSRPTGELFF
DNA: TGTGCCAGCAGCCGTCCCACCGGGGAGCTGTTTTTT

D: TRBD1
V: TRBV7-9
size: .
J: TRBJ1-6
CDR3: CASNPIGQGATSLNSPLHF
DNA: TGTGCCAGCAACCCGATCGGACAGGGGGCAACCAGCCTAAATTCACCCCTCCACTTT

D: TRBD2
V: TRBV19
size: .
J: TRBJ2-4
CDR3: CASSLKGTSTGQNIQYF
DNA: TGTGCCAGTAGCCTGAAAGGGACTAGCACGGGCCAAAACATTCAGTACTTC

D: TRBD1
V: TRBV5-1
size: .
J: TRBJ1-2
CDR3: CASSWTGARYGYTF
DNA: TGCGCCAGCAGCTGGACAGGGGCGCGGTATGGCTACACCTTC

D: .
V: TRBV6-5
size: .
J: TRBJ1-1
CDR3: CASSYQLNTEAFF
DNA: TGTGCCAGCAGTTACCAATTGAACACTGAAGCTTTCTTT

D: TRBD2
V: TRBV3-1/TRBV3-2
size: .
J: TRBJ2-3
CDR3: CASSQETSGHETDTQYF
DNA: TGTGCCAGCAGCCAAGAGACTAGCGGGCACGAGACAGATACGCAGTATTTT

D: .
V: TRBV30
size: .
J: TRBJ1-2
CDR3: CAWSVREGPYGYTF
DNA: TGTGCCTGGAGTGTACGGGAGGGGCCCTATGGCTACACCTTC

D: .
V: TRBV5-4
size: .
J: TRBJ2-5
CDR3: CASSLRGQETQYF
DNA: TGTGCCAGCAGCTTGAGGGGGCAAGAGACCCAGTACTTC

D: TRBD1
V: TRBV27
size: .
J: TRBJ2-3
CDR3: CASKKYAGQGTDTQYF
DNA: TGTGCCAGCAAAAAGTATGCCGGACAGGGCACAGATACGCAGTATTTT

D: .
V: TRBV14
size: .
J: TRBJ1-2
CDR3: CASSPRLRSNYGYTF
DNA: TGTGCCAGCAGCCCCCGACTACGAAGTAACTATGGCTACACCTTC

D: TRBD1
V: TRBV27
size: .
J: TRBJ1-5
CDR3: CASSRQGEQPQHF
DNA: TGTGCCAGCAGCCGACAGGGTGAACAGCCCCAGCATTTT

D: .
V: TRBV6-1
size: .
J: TRBJ1-1
CDR3: CASSEVRGGTEAFF
DNA: TGTGCCAGCAGTGAAGTAAGGGGTGGGACAGAAGCTTTCTTT

D: .
V: TRBV27
size: .
J: TRBJ2-2
CDR3: CASSLPLRGRTGELFF
DNA: TGTGCCAGCAGTTTACCCCTCAGGGGACGTACCGGGGAGCTGTTTTTT

D: TRBD1
V: TRBV29-1
size: .
J: TRBJ2-7
CDR3: CSVTLGTGRASYEQYF
DNA: TGCAGCGTAACCCTGGGGACAGGGAGGGCCTCCTACGAGCAGTACTTC

D: TRBD2
V: TRBV19
size: .
J: TRBJ2-1
CDR3: CASKRKGIAGGQEQFF
DNA: TGTGCCAGTAAACGAAAGGGGATAGCGGGGGGGCAGGAGCAGTTCTTC

D: TRBD1
V: TRBV13
size: .
J: TRBJ1-1
CDR3: CASSLGGRQGPLNTEAFF
DNA: TGTGCCAGCAGCTTAGGCGGACGACAGGGGCCATTGAACACTGAAGCTTTCTTT

D: .
V: TRBV7-8
size: .
J: TRBJ2-3
CDR3: CASSPRRVDTDTQYF
DNA: TGTGCCAGCAGCCCCCGGAGGGTCGATACAGATACGCAGTATTTT

D: .
V: TRBV6-5
size: .
J: TRBJ1-1
CDR3: CASSIGQNTEAFF
DNA: TGTGCCAGCAGTATCGGACAGAACACTGAAGCTTTCTTT

D: .
V: TRBV7-2
size: .
J: TRBJ1-1
CDR3: CASSRNMNTEAFF
DNA: TGTGCCAGCAGCCGTAACATGAACACTGAAGCTTTCTTT

D: .
V: TRBV19
size: .
J: TRBJ2-1
CDR3: CASSIVGAYEQFF
DNA: TGTGCCAGTAGTATAGTGGGGGCCTATGAGCAGTTCTTC

D: .
V: TRBV7-9
size: few
J: TRBJ2-2
CDR3: CASTGVTGELFF
DNA: TGTGCCAGTACAGGCGTCACCGGGGAGCTGTTTTTT

D: TRBD2
V: TRBV25-1
size: .
J: TRBJ2-7
CDR3: CASSELAETSSYEQYF
DNA: TGTGCCAGCAGTGAACTAGCGGAGACGAGCTCCTACGAGCAGTACTTC

D: TRBD2
V: TRBV3-1/TRBV3-2
size: .
J: TRBJ2-7
CDR3: CASSQVLEAGIYEQYF
DNA: TGTGCCAGCAGCCAAGTTCTGGAAGCGGGGATCTACGAGCAGTACTTC

D: .
V: TRBV19
size: .
J: TRBJ2-3
CDR3: CASSLQGTDTQYF
DNA: TGTGCCAGTAGTCTACAGGGCACAGATACGCAGTATTTT

D: .
V: TRBV14
size: .
J: TRBJ2-1
CDR3: CASSRGFTYYNEQFF
DNA: TGTGCCAGCAGCCGAGGGTTTACGTATTACAATGAGCAGTTCTTC